The 9 T cell receptor beta chains below come from one sample, sequenced in a study of tumor and adjacent non-tumor tissue in lung cancer. The template was RNA from unsorted bulk tissue. More than 3 cm separated this lung sample from the edge of the tumor. The library came from three nested PCR rounds adapted from ARM-PCR protocols. TCRdb re-analysed the multiplex PCR reads in MiXCR, keeping a single row per CDR3 protein. The repertoire consists of approximately 120,000 distinct CDR3 sequences, with about 63% occurring once and the leading ten covering around 19%. Specimen: distant non-tumor lung tissue. Receptor source: a man in his sixties with non-small cell lung cancer.

Comments on this clonotype: A much larger clone differs from this one at a single base, so this may be a read error. The genes are TRBV6-1 and TRBJ1-6, with D unresolved. Germline CDR1 MNHNS, CDR2 SASEGT. The length of the CDR3 is 15 residues. The CDR3 DNA reads as TGTGCCAGCAGTGCTACCGCCCCCAATAATTCACCCCTCCGCTTT. It is translated as CASSATAPNNSPLRF.

Concerning this clonotype: A read error is likely, as this CDR3 ends without the conserved phenylalanine or tryptophan. V and J are TRBV4-3 and TRBJ1-1; D unclear. The V and J ends lost 1 base and 6 bases respectively, with 18 bases between them. The length of the CDR3 is 16 residues. Per the germline V gene, CDR1 is LGHNA and CDR2 is YSLEER. CDR3 residues: CASSQVTLGGIAEAFY. The DNA of the CDR3 is TGCGCCAGCAGCCAAGTAACATTGGGCGGTATCGCTGAAGCTTTCTAT.

This clonotype occurred a few times. One end of the junction varies from germline; a read error may be responsible. The chain is built from TRBV4-3 and TRBJ2-1; 13 positions match TRBD2. Germline V gene lookup returns CDR1 LGHNA and CDR2 YSLEER. The CDR3 has 16 amino acids. The CDR3 nucleotides read TGCGCCAGCAGCCAAGTGGGACTAGCGGGATACAATGGGCAGTTCTTC. Protein: CASSQVGLAGYNGQFF.

In the case of this clonotype: Possible read error: a much larger clone is one base away. The genes are TRBV5-1 and TRBJ2-7; tentatively, D is TRBD1 or TRBD2 (5 bases each). Germline assignment: CDR1 SGHRS and CDR2 YFSETQ. The CDR3 covers 14 residues. The CDR3 sequence is CASSPGRLVGERYF. The CDR3 bases are TGCGCCAGCAGCCCGGGACGCCTCGTTGGCGAGCGGTACTTC.

As for this clonotype: Given the absence of the conserved phenylalanine or tryptophan at the CDR3 end, a read error is likely. It is unclear where the CDR3 begins or ends on the DNA, so no DNA is shown, and the CDR3 is as TCRdb lists it. The J gene is TRBJ1-1, the V gene TRBV4-2. From germline, CDR1 is LGHNA and CDR2 YNFKEQ. 17 amino acids form the CDR3, both terminal residues included. The CDR3 reads CASSQDRIRGKNTEAFV.

A remark on this clonotype: This CDR3 fails to terminate in the conserved phenylalanine or tryptophan, so it likely reflects a read error. This chain links TRBV11-3 with TRBJ2-3, with 8 bases lining up with TRBD2. The CDR3 extends over 16 amino acids. Germline CDR1 is SGHNT and CDR2 is YENEEA. The CDR3 loop is CASSQRRGAGSDMQYL. The CDR3 region has the DNA TGTGCCAGCAGCCAAAGGCGGGGGGCCGGGTCAGATATGCAGTATCTT.

With regard to this clonotype: Given a much more abundant clone one base away, this may be a read error. Here the CDR3 DNA reads TGTGCCAGCAGCGCCGGGACTAGGAGTGGAGAGACCCAGTACTTC. Protein sequence: CASSAGTRSGETQYF. V usage is TRBV6-2 or TRBV6-3 and J usage is TRBJ2-5, with TRBD2 identical over 8 bases. CDR3 length equals 15 residues. From germline, CDR1 is MNHEY and CDR2 SVGEGT. Trimming cost V 6 bases and J 4 bases; bases outside gene matches: 10.

Judged by abundance, this clonotype is medium-sized. The genes are TRBV11-2 and TRBJ2-1, with 10 bases lining up with TRBD2. This CDR3 region has 15 residues. The germline V gene encodes CDR1 SGHAT and CDR2 FQNNGV. The J segment lost 3 bases and the V segment lost 4 bases, leaving 3 bases of the junction unmatched. This CDR3 reads CASSSRTSGYNEQFF. The CDR3 DNA reads as TGTGCCAGCAGCTCGCGGACTAGCGGCTACAATGAGCAGTTCTTC.

The chain combines TRBV12-3 or TRBV12-4 with TRBJ2-3; D not resolved. This CDR3 spans 15 amino acids. Trimming cost V 6 bases and J 15 bases, with 28 bases left between them. This chain's CDR3 is CASSPNSGQVNRHYF. DNA of the CDR3: TGTGCCAGCAGCCCCAACAGTGGCCAGGTGAATAGGCACTATTTT.